This T cell receptor beta chain is drawn from a study of T-cell memory formation after mild COVID-19. V was trimmed by 0 bases and J by 4 bases, leaving 10 bases between them. Germline assignment: CDR1 SGHRS and CDR2 YFSETQ. CDR3 length: 14 amino acids. TCRdb re-called the 5' RACE reads through MiXCR, storing one row per CDR3 protein. The table shows roughly 350,000 distinct CDR3 sequences, with roughly 21% occurring only once. This clonotype was counted between two and nine times. The receptor comes from an adult woman who had mild COVID-19 (a few samples of this study predate the infection). Cell type and time point are not known. The chain uses TRBV5-1 and TRBJ2-5; possible D gene TRBD2, 5 bases. Input material: PBMCs or a T cell subset sorted from them (not recorded which). The CDR3: CASSLGGSAETQYF. The CDR3 DNA sequence: TGCGCCAGCAGCTTGGGGGGTAGCGCAGAGACCCAGTACTTC.